These 5 T cell receptor beta chains were all obtained from the same sample, sequenced in a study of memory CD4+ T cells and cytomegalovirus serostatus. Produced via immunoSEQ multiplex PCR; TCRdb's table is partial and in-frame only. The table shows tens of thousands of clones, with about 81% occurring only once. Single viable CD3+CD4+CD8-CD45RO+ cells were sorted as the memory CD4+ T cells. Sequenced sample: memory CD4+ T cells from blood. Receptor source: an adult in good health and CMV-seronegative.

V usage is TRBV7-2 and J usage is TRBJ2-1; unclear D gene. CDR3 length: 13 residues. V was pared by 8 bases and J by 7 bases, with 15 bases between. Germline-derived CDR1 and CDR2 are SGHTA and FQGNSA. Here the CDR3 DNA reads TGTGCCAGCTTGCTTAGGGTAGATAATGAGCAGTTCTTC. Its translation: CASLLRVDNEQFF.

The chain combines TRBV5-1 with TRBJ1-4; D is unresolved. The CDR3 has 14 residues. The germline gives CDR1 SGHRS, CDR2 YFSETQ. The V end lost 1 base, the J end lost 4 bases, and 8 bases lay between the germline ends. CDR3 residues: CASSLRGNNEKLFF. CDR3 nucleotide sequence: TGCGCCAGCAGCTTGCGAGGGAATAATGAAAAACTGTTTTTT.

V is TRBV9 and J is TRBJ2-5; unclear D gene. The length of the CDR3 is 14 residues. The germline V and J ends were trimmed by 0 bases and 3 bases, with 9 bases remaining between them. CDR1 SGDLS and CDR2 YYNGEE come from the germline V gene. The CDR3, as DNA: TGTGCCAGCAGCGTAGGTTCCCTTAAAGAGACCCAGTACTTC. It specifies CASSVGSLKETQYF.

In this sample, this clone turned up once. The V call is TRBV5-1, the J call TRBJ2-4; TRBD2 matches at 7 bases. V lost 0 bases and J lost 7; bases outside the gene matches: 10. The CDR3 is 16 residues long. The germline V gene encodes CDR1 SGHRS and CDR2 YFSETQ. The CDR3 coding sequence is TGCGCCAGCAGCTTGGGAGTCCGACTAGCAGAGAACATTCAGTACTTC. Its translation: CASSLGVRLAENIQYF.

This clone came up once. The gene calls are TRBV7-2 and TRBJ2-5; D is unclear. This CDR3 spans 11 amino acids. Trimming stripped 2 bases from V and 4 bases from J, with 2 bases between. CDR1 is SGHTA and CDR2 is FQGNSA in the germline V gene. The CDR3 spells CASSLIETQYF. The CDR3 bases are TGTGCCAGCAGCTTAATAGAGACCCAGTACTTC. Based on the CDR3 plus reference TRBV7-2 and TRBJ2-5, the full variable domain is GAGVSQSPSNKVTEKGKDVELRCDPISGHTALYWYRQSLGQGLEFLIYFQGNSAPDKSGLPSDRFSAERTGGSVSTLTIQRTQQEDSAVYLCASSLIETQYFGPGTRLLVL.